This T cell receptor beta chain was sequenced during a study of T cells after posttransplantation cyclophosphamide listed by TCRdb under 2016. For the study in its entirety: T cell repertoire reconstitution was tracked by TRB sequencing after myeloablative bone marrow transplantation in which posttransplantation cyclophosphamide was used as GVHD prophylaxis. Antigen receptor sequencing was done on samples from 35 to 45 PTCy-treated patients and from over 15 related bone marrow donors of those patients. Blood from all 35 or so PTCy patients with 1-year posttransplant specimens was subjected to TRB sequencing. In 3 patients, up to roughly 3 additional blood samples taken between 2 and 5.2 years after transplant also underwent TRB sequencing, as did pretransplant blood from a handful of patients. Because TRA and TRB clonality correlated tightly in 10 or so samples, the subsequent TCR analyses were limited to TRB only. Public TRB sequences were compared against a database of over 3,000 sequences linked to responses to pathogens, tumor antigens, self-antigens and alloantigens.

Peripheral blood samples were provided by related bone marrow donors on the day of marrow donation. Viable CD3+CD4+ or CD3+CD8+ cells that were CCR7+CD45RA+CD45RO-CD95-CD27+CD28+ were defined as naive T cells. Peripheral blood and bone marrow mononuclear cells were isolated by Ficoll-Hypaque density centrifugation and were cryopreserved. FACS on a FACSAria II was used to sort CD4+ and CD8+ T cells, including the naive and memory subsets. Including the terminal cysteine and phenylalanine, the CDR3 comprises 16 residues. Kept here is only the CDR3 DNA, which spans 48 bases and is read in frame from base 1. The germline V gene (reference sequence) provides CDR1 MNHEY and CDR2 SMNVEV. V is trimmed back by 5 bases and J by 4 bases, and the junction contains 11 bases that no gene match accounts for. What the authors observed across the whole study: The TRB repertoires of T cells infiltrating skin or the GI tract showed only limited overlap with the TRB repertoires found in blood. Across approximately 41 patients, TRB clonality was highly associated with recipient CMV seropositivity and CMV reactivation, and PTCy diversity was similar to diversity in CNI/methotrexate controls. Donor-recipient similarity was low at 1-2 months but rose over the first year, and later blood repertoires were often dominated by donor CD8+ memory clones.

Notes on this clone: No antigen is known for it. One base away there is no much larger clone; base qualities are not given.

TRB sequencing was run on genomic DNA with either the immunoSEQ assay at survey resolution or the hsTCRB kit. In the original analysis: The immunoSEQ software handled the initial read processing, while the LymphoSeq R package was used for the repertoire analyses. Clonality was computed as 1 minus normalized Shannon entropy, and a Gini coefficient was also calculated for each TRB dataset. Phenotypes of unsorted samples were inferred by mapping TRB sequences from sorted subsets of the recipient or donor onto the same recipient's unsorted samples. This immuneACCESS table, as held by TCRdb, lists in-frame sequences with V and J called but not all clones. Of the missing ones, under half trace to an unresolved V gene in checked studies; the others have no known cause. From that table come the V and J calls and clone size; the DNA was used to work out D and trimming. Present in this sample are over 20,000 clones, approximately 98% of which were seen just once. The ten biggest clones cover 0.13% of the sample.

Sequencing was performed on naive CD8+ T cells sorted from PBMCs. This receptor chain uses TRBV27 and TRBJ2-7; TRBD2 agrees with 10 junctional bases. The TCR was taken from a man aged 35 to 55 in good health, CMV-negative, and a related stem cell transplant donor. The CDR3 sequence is CASSPSPSGSIYEQYF. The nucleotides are TGTGCCAGCAGTCCGTCACCTAGCGGGAGCATATACGAGCAGTACTTC.